A single sample gave rise to the 20 T cell receptor beta chains below, sequenced in a study of cytomegalovirus exposure and HLA in healthy donors. The assay was immunoSEQ multiplex PCR, and TCRdb's table has in-frame clones only and misses some. The sample lists roughly 100,000 clones; approximately 95% were seen once. What was sequenced was PBMCs. The receptors come from a woman between 18 and 29 years old in good health and CMV-seronegative.

The gene calls are TRBV6-6 and TRBJ2-1; D possibly corresponds to TRBD2 (6 bases). Trimming took off 0 bases at V and 7 bases at J, with 13 bases between the two ends. Germline assignment: CDR1 MNHNY and CDR2 SVGAGI (reference sequence). CDR3 length equals 15 residues. The DNA of the CDR3 is TGTGCCAGCAGTTACTCGATGCTGAGCGGGAATGAGCAGTTCTTC. Amino acids: CASSYSMLSGNEQFF.

V and J are TRBV7-8 and TRBJ1-5; no firm D call. The CDR3 is 14 residues long. Germline-derived CDR1 and CDR2 are SGHVS and FQNEAQ. V dropped 5 bases and J dropped 0 bases, with 8 bases sitting between them. CDR3 protein: CASSPQHSNQPQHF. The CDR3 nucleotides read TGTGCCAGCAGCCCTCAACATAGCAATCAGCCCCAGCATTTT.

The chain carries TRBV4-3 and TRBJ2-7; possible D gene TRBD1, 6 bases. Germline V lookup: CDR1 LGHNA, CDR2 YSLEER. The germline V and J ends were trimmed by 0 bases and 1 base, with 13 bases remaining between them. This CDR3 region has 16 residues. CDR3: CASSQEPAGTSYEQYF. In DNA, the CDR3 is TGCGCCAGCAGCCAAGAACCCGCAGGGACATCCTACGAGCAGTACTTC.

The chain recombines TRBV6-6 with TRBJ1-6, with 7 bases aligning to TRBD1. This CDR3 comprises 15 residues. J was trimmed by 9 bases and V by 5 bases; bases with no gene match: 10. CDR1 and CDR2 from the germline V gene are MNHNY and SVGAGI (reference sequence). Here the CDR3 reads CASSQDRVGRSPLHF. DNA of the CDR3: TGTGCCAGCAGTCAAGACAGGGTAGGGCGTTCACCCCTCCACTTT.

V usage is TRBV6-5 and J usage is TRBJ2-7, with TRBD2 as a possible D gene (6 bases). This CDR3 is built from 16 residues. The germline CDR1 and CDR2 sequences are MNHEY and SVGAGI. V lost 0 bases to trimming and J lost 2 bases, with 14 bases between them. CDR3 sequence: CASSYSTAGLTYEQYF. The CDR3 DNA sequence: TGTGCCAGCAGTTACTCGACGGCGGGGCTAACCTACGAGCAGTACTTC.

The V call is TRBV4-1, the J call TRBJ2-7; D is perhaps TRBD1 (6 bases). V lost 2 bases and J lost 2, with 10 bases in between. Germline loops: CDR1 MGHRA, CDR2 YSYEKL. The CDR3 is 14 residues long. This CDR3 is CASSQQQGTYEQYF. In nucleotides, the CDR3 is TGCGCCAGCAGCCAACAACAGGGAACCTACGAGCAGTACTTC.

The chain couples TRBV14 to TRBJ1-2; D perhaps matches TRBD1 (5 bases). This CDR3 spans 16 amino acids. V gave up 1 base and J gave up 6 bases, with 18 bases separating them. In germline, CDR1 is SGHDN, CDR2 FVKESK. CDR3 loop: CASSQGSAGRMDGYTF. The CDR3 DNA follows: TGTGCCAGCAGCCAAGGTTCGGCAGGGAGGATGGATGGCTACACCTTC.

V is TRBV9 and J is TRBJ2-1; 11 bases line up with TRBD2. Germline CDR1 and CDR2: SGDLS and YYNGEE. Unmatched junction bases numbered 6, after V lost 3 bases and J lost 4 bases. This CDR3 region has 16 residues. The CDR3 loop reads CASSAPLAGDYNEQFF. CDR3 nucleotides: TGTGCCAGCAGCGCCCCACTAGCGGGGGATTACAATGAGCAGTTCTTC.

V and J are TRBV19 and TRBJ2-7; the match to TRBD1 covers 7 bases. This CDR3 has 13 residues. V dropped 4 bases and J dropped 3; count of bases not matched to a gene: 3. The germline V gene has CDR1 LNHDA and CDR2 SQIVND (reference sequence). The CDR3 loop is CASSTWTGYEQYF. DNA for the CDR3: TGTGCCAGTAGTACTTGGACAGGCTACGAGCAGTACTTC.

The chain is built from TRBV7-2 and TRBJ2-7; TRBD1 might be the D (5 bases). The CDR3 covers 12 residues. Germline-derived CDR1 and CDR2 are SGHTA and FQGNSA. Trimming left V 4 bases short and J 9 bases short, with 13 bases between. The chain's CDR3 is CASSSTRAVQYF. CDR3 DNA: TGTGCCAGCAGCTCAACCAGGGCCGTGCAGTACTTC.

The V gene is TRBV7-9, the J gene TRBJ2-4; tentative D call: TRBD2 (5 bases). This CDR3 region has 13 residues. Trimming stripped 6 bases from V and 8 bases from J, with 14 bases between. Germline V gene lookup returns CDR1 SEHNR and CDR2 FQNEAQ (reference sequence). CDR3 coding DNA: TGTGCCAGCAGGTCCGGCGCGGGCTACATTCAGTACTTC. It encodes CASRSGAGYIQYF.

This sequence joins TRBV4-1 and TRBJ2-7; a weak D match, TRBD1 (6 bases). Between the trimmed V and J ends, which lost 4 bases and 3 bases, there was a span of 10 bases. The CDR3 has 13 residues. CDR1 is MGHRA and CDR2 is YSYEKL in the germline V gene. This chain's CDR3 is CASSPQTGYEQYF. DNA of the CDR3: TGCGCCAGCAGCCCCCAGACAGGCTACGAGCAGTACTTC.

V and J are TRBV7-9 and TRBJ2-1; the D gene is possibly TRBD2 (5 bases). The CDR3 totals 16 residues. The germline gives CDR1 SEHNR, CDR2 FQNEAQ (reference sequence). V dropped 3 bases and J dropped 7 bases, with 19 bases sitting between them. CDR3 DNA sequence: TGTGCCAGCAGCTTTAGTATGCGGGCCGAAGGGAATGAGCAGTTCTTC. Translated: CASSFSMRAEGNEQFF.

This clone was counted a single time. The chain employs TRBV19 and TRBJ1-4, with 8 bases matching TRBD1. The CDR3 has 14 residues. Germline V gene lookup returns CDR1 LNHDA and CDR2 SQIVND (reference sequence). Germline trimming cut 4 bases from V and 7 bases from J; bases unmatched to any gene: 5. CDR3 sequence (DNA): TGTGCCAGTAGTAGAACAGGGGGAAGTGAAAAACTGTTTTTT. Translated: CASSRTGGSEKLFF.

The chain employs TRBV19 and TRBJ2-5; 8 positions match TRBD2. Germline V gene data show CDR1 as LNHDA and CDR2 as SQIVND (reference sequence). CDR3 size: 13 residues. V lost 5 bases and J lost 4; bases outside the gene matches: 3. This CDR3 is CASSFREGETQYF. CDR3 sequence (DNA): TGTGCCAGTAGTTTCCGGGAGGGAGAGACCCAGTACTTC. Drawing the rest from reference TRBV19 and TRBJ2-5, the complete variable domain is DGGITQSPKYLFRKEGQNVTLSCEQNLNHDAMYWYRQDPGQGLRLIYYSQIVNDFQKGDIAEGYSVSREKKESFPLTVTSAQKNPTAFYLCASSFREGETQYFGPGTRLLVL.

The gene calls are TRBV10-3 and TRBJ1-2, with D hard to call. The V and J ends lost 6 bases and 0 bases respectively, with 8 bases between them. Germline V gene sequence: CDR1 ENHRY, CDR2 SYGVKD. The CDR3 is made up of 13 amino acids. The CDR3 DNA reads as TGTGCCATCAGCCAGGAGGCTAACTATGGCTACACCTTC. Protein product: CAISQEANYGYTF.

The chain recombines TRBV19 with TRBJ1-2, with TRBD1 as a possible D gene (6 bases). This CDR3 has 14 residues. Trimming took 3 bases from V and 1 from J, leaving 9 bases between them. CDR1 is LNHDA, CDR2 SQIVND, per germline (reference sequence). The CDR3 protein is CASSMLDSNYGYTF. DNA for the CDR3: TGTGCCAGTAGTATGCTGGACAGTAACTATGGCTACACCTTC.

This sequence joins TRBV5-1 and TRBJ2-3; 9 nucleotides line up with TRBD2. Germline V gives CDR1 SGHRS, CDR2 YFSETQ. After removal of 2 bases from V and 5 bases from J, the junction contained 6 bases not matched to a gene. The CDR3 loop spans 15 amino acids. CDR3 nucleotides: TGCGCCAGCAGCTTCCAGCGGGGGGAGAAAGATACGCAGTATTTT. Amino acids: CASSFQRGEKDTQYF.

The rearrangement uses TRBV5-1 and TRBJ2-3; TRBD2 aligns across 11 bases. The CDR3 is 16 residues long. Unmatched junction bases numbered 4, after V lost 0 bases and J lost 4 bases. Germline CDR1 reads SGHRS; CDR2 reads YFSETQ. DNA for the CDR3: TGCGCCAGCAGCTTGGTTAGCGGGAGGGCCGCAGATACGCAGTATTTT. This codes for CASSLVSGRAADTQYF. Variable domain in full (rest from reference TRBV5-1 and TRBJ2-3): KAGVTQTPRYLIKTRGQQVTLSCSPISGHRSVSWYQQTPGQGLQFLFEYFSETQRNKGNFPGRFSGRQFSNSRSEMNVSTLELGDSALYLCASSLVSGRAADTQYFGPGTRLTVL.

The V gene is TRBV27, the J gene TRBJ1-5; 9 bases are a match to TRBD1. The CDR3 length is 15 residues. Germline-derived CDR1 and CDR2 are MNHEY and SMNVEV (reference sequence). J was trimmed by 7 bases and V by 6 bases; bases with no gene match: 10. CDR3 DNA sequence: TGTGCCAGCAGCCTTACAGGGGGCGCCGGACAGCCCCAGCATTTT. This codes for CASSLTGGAGQPQHF.